Described below is a single T cell receptor beta chain sequence and its context. This specimen comes from a study of OX40 agonist ivuxolimab in advanced cancers. In the study overall: Treatment of patients was with ivuxolimab, an agonistic anti-OX40 (CD134) antibody. Patients received ivuxolimab, an intravenous treatment, every 2 weeks at 0.01 to 10 mg/kg.

Germline CDR1 is SQVTM and CDR2 is ANQGSEA. The CDR3 is made up of 15 amino acids. Trimming left V 2 bases short and J 4 bases short, with 15 bases between. Generated by immunoSEQ multiplex PCR, the TCRdb table keeps only in-frame clones and is missing some. Here the sample spans 20,000 or so clones, 85% to 90% being singletons. Source: CD4+ or CD8+ T cells sorted from blood, taken in a trial of the OX40 agonist ivuxolimab. The sequence was collected from an adult with an advanced solid tumor such as melanoma, head and neck, liver or kidney cancer. This sequence joins TRBV29-1 and TRBJ2-1; D is perhaps TRBD1 (5 bases). The CDR3 region has the DNA TGCAGCGTTGAACTGGGGCAGTTTACATACAATGAGCAGTTCTTC. Protein product: CSVELGQFTYNEQFF.